The sequence of this TCR beta chain was determined in a study of cytomegalovirus exposure and HLA in healthy donors. General study points: TCR beta sequences numbering under 20,000 were associated with HLA alleles at 0.05 false discovery rate in a later analysis. Common viral pathogens seemed, in a later analysis, to connect with several of the most significant clusters.

The CDR3 totals 16 residues. With 0 bases removed from V and 13 bases from J, the gap between germline ends came to 25 bases. Germline CDR1 is SGHNT and CDR2 is YYREEE (reference sequence). Note on this clone: Its antigen is unidentified.

In the PCR, 60 Vbeta and 13 Jbeta primers were used. TCRdb's copy holds only in-frame clones and misses some; the assay was immunoSEQ multiplex PCR. Here the sample table reports 150,000 to 200,000 clones. The clonotype was recovered from a woman aged 18-30 years in good health and CMV-seropositive. The specimen sequenced was PBMCs. V is TRBV5-4 and J is TRBJ1-2; perhaps TRBD1 as D (5 bases). The CDR3 DNA is TGTGCCAGCAGCTTGGCCGGGCAGGGATCCTTAGATGTCGGCACCTTC. Residues: CASSLAGQGSLDVGTF.